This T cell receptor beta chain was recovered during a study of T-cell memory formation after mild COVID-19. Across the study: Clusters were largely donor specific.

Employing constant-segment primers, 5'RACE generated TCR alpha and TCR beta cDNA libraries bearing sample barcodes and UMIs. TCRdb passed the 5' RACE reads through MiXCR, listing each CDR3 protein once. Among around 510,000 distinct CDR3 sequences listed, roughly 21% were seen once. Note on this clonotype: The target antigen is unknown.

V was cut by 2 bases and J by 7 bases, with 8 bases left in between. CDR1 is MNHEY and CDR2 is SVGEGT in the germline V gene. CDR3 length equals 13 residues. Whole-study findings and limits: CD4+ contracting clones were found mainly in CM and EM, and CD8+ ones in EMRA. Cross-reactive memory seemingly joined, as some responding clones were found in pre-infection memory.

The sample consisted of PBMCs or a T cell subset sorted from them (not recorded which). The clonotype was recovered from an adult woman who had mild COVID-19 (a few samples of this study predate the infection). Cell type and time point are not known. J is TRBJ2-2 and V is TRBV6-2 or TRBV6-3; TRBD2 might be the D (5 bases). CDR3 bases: TGTGCCAGCAGTTACGAGCGGTTCGGGGAGCTGTTTTTT. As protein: CASSYERFGELFF.